This entry lists 8 T cell receptor beta chains sequenced from one sample in a study of T cells in Graves' hyperthyroidism and ophthalmopathy. Amplification of TCR beta CDR3 regions was performed using RNA transcripts as template. Researchers ran a first-round RT-PCR on the TCR CDR3 using the HTBI primer set. TCRdb re-called the multiplex PCR reads with MiXCR, one entry per CDR3 protein. In the table there are about 480,000 distinct CDR3 sequences, approximately 25% of which are singletons. Material: blood. These receptors all come from a young woman with Graves' ophthalmopathy.

This chain joins TRBV12-3 or TRBV12-4 and TRBJ1-1, with D unclear. The CDR3 has 9 residues. V was clipped by 3 bases and J by 12 bases, with 5 bases between them. As DNA, the CDR3 is TGTGCCAGCAGTTTGGCGCCTTTCTTT. Its translation is CASSLAPFF.

This chain uses TRBV11-2 with TRBJ2-2; the D call may be TRBD1 or TRBD2 (5 bases each). The CDR3 loop spans 14 amino acids. Germline CDR1 reads SGHAT; CDR2 reads FQNNGV. V was clipped by 3 bases and J by 7 bases, with 12 bases between them. Here the CDR3 DNA reads TGTGCCAGCAGCTTGAGGGGCGTGAACGGGGAGCTGTTTTTT. It codes for CASSLRGVNGELFF. Variable domain in full (rest from reference TRBV11-2 and TRBJ2-2): EAGVAQSPRYKIIEKRQSVAFWCNPISGHATLYWYQQILGQGPKLLIQFQNNGVVDDSQLPKDRFSAERLKGVDSTLKIQPAKLEDSAVYLCASSLRGVNGELFFGEGSRLTVL.

The chain uses TRBV2 and TRBJ2-7; D not certain. Germline V lookup: CDR1 SNHLY, CDR2 FYNNEI. The CDR3 sequence is 14 residues long. V gave up 7 bases and J gave up 3 bases, with 16 bases separating them. CDR3 sequence: CASNSATSGYEQYF. Written as DNA, the CDR3 is TGTGCCAGCAACTCGGCTACGTCCGGCTACGAGCAGTACTTC.

This clonotype was observed many times. Possible read error: a much larger clone is one base away. CDR3 sequence: CASVPGGHGVAFF. The CDR3 nucleotides read TGTGCCAGCGTTCCAGGAGGACACGGGGTGGCTTTCTTT. The chain employs TRBV6-2 or TRBV6-3 and TRBJ1-1; tentatively, D is TRBD1 (5 bases). V was cut by 8 bases and J by 11 bases, with 21 bases left in between. From germline, CDR1 is MNHEY and CDR2 SVGEGT. The length of the CDR3 is 13 residues.

In this sample, this clonotype turned up many times. The V and J genes are TRBV7-6 and TRBJ2-7; D may match TRBD1 or TRBD2 (7 bases each). Germline CDR1 SGHVS, CDR2 FNYEAQ. The CDR3 length is 15 residues. V lost 5 bases, J lost 6 bases, and 20 bases lay in between. DNA of the CDR3: TGTGCCAGCAGCGCCCCAGGGGGGGTGGGCAGCGAGCAGTACTTC. Translating gives CASSAPGGVGSEQYF.

The rearrangement uses TRBV29-1 and TRBJ1-2, with D possibly being TRBD1 (6 bases). This CDR3 has 13 amino acids. CDR1 SQVTM and CDR2 ANQGSEA come from the germline V gene. V gave up 7 bases and J gave up 0 bases, with 12 bases separating them. The CDR3 sequence: CSAIEGANYGYTF. The CDR3 nucleotides read TGCAGCGCCATAGAGGGGGCTAACTATGGCTACACCTTC.

As to this clonotype: Being one base from a much bigger clone, this may be a read error. The chain employs TRBV7-9 and TRBJ2-5; D gene ambiguous. Germline CDR1 is SEHNR and CDR2 is FQNEAQ (reference sequence). The CDR3 is made up of 12 amino acids. V lost 2 bases and J 3 bases, leaving 4 bases between the germline ends. CDR3 in amino acids: CASSLKEETQYF. CDR3 nucleotides: TGTGCCAGCAGCTTAAAAGAAGAGACCCAGTACTTC.

This clonotype has at least ten counts. The rearrangement joins TRBV11-2 to TRBJ1-2; no clear D. The V gene lost 0 bases and the J gene lost 4 bases, with 15 bases spanning the gap. The CDR3 consists of 16 residues. CDR1 is SGHAT, CDR2 FQNNGV, per germline. The CDR3 is CASSLEVTTSPYGYTF. The CDR3 DNA reads as TGTGCCAGCAGCTTAGAAGTGACGACGTCGCCCTATGGCTACACCTTC.